Included here is one TCR beta chain sequence, with context. Its antigen is undetermined. These data originate in a study of T cell responses to AZD1222 COVID-19 vaccine. The germline V gene has CDR1 SGHTA and CDR2 FQGNSA. With 5 bases clipped from V and 5 bases from J, the junction kept 9 bases outside the gene matches. The CDR3 runs to 14 residues. TCRdb's table, derived via immunoSEQ multiplex PCR, lists solely in-frame clones and lacks some. The sample contains more than 30,000 clones, roughly 90% of which appear only once. Second-dose schedules of about 4 or about 12 weeks were combined. The study, taken as a whole, reports: Baseline serology detected seropositivity in only five or six AZD1222 recipients.

The TCR sequence derives from an adult who received the AZD1222 COVID-19 vaccine. The V gene is TRBV7-2, the J gene TRBJ2-7, with 7 bases that match TRBD1. Material: peripheral blood, obtained 28 days after the second AZD1222 dose. The CDR3, as DNA: TGTGCCAGCAGCAGAACCGGGACAGCACACGAGCAGTACTTC. Translation gives CASSRTGTAHEQYF.